This entry features one T cell receptor beta chain sequence. Sequencing targeted TCR beta in blood CD8+ and CD4+ T cells. RNA in amounts of about 0.5 to 1 ug was reverse transcribed with random hexamers. One entry per CDR3 protein results from TCRdb running MiXCR on the immunoSEQ multiplex PCR reads. Of 140,000 to 150,000 distinct CDR3 sequences in the sample, approximately 96% were seen once. These data are taken from a study of CD8 T cells in Susac syndrome. This CDR3 has 14 residues. Trimming removed 7 bases at V and 0 bases at J, with 13 bases between. Germline CDR1 and CDR2: SQVTM and ANQGSEA. The sequence came from a human donor with multiple sclerosis. The chain employs TRBV29-1 and TRBJ1-5; D is unclear. The sequenced material came from CD4+ T cells from PBMCs. The CDR3 protein is CSAVVGNSNQPQHF. The CDR3 DNA sequence: TGCAGCGCCGTGGTGGGGAATAGCAATCAGCCCCAGCATTTT.